This TCR beta chain was found in a study of blood T cells in healthy people across ages. A single count supports this clonotype. The target antigen is unknown. The donors, healthy Caucasians from Russia, were aged roughly 6 to 90. Germline V lookup: CDR1 MDHEN, CDR2 SYDVKM. The CDR3 consists of 13 residues. V lost 7 bases and J 0 bases, leaving 9 bases between the germline ends. General study findings and limits: No one knew whether donors had CMV, which possibly confounded expanded clonotype changes. Among T cells, TCR beta diversity per million cells dropped roughly linearly as age rose.

The second PCR ran roughly 6 to 12 cycles with a sample-barcoded 5' primer and J-beta primers. From each sample, at least 2.5 million paired-end reads containing CDR3 were obtained. TCRdb fed the 5' RACE reads into MiXCR, producing one record per CDR3 protein. The table shows about 800,000 distinct CDR3 sequences, with about half occurring only once. The receptor's source is an elderly man in good health. Sequenced material: blood. This chain joins TRBV28 and TRBJ2-5; D tentatively reads TRBD1 or TRBD2 (5 bases each). Written as DNA, the CDR3 is TGTGCCAGCAACCAGGGACACCAAGAGACCCAGTACTTC. It encodes CASNQGHQETQYF.